Below, 32 T cell receptor beta chains from the same sample are listed, as sequenced in a study of T cells in Graves' hyperthyroidism and ophthalmopathy. Amplification yielded TCR beta CDR3 regions, with RNA transcripts as the source. When the TCR CDR3 underwent first-round RT-PCR, the HTBI primer set was used. One entry per CDR3 protein results from TCRdb running MiXCR on the multiplex PCR reads. This sample carries around 580,000 distinct CDR3 sequences, about a sixth of them seen once, and the ten largest clones take roughly 18%. The sequenced sample was blood. These receptors all stem from a woman between 18 and 30 years old with Graves' hyperthyroidism.

This clonotype has more than one count but fewer than ten. The V gene is TRBV12-3 or TRBV12-4, the J gene TRBJ2-7; a possible D gene is TRBD2 (5 bases). Deletions cut 3 bases from V and 3 bases from J, with 9 bases between. This CDR3 comprises 13 residues. CDR3 DNA: TGTGCCAGCAGTTTGTCCCGGGGCTACGAGCAGTACTTC. Its protein product is CASSLSRGYEQYF.

This chain connects TRBV30 to TRBJ2-3, with 11 bases identical to TRBD2. V trimming: 8 bases; J trimming: 1 base; junction bases outside the gene matches: 11. This CDR3 has 16 residues. In germline, CDR1 is GTSNPN, CDR2 SVGIG (reference sequence). CDR3: CAGTTGLAVGTDTQYF. DNA of the CDR3: TGTGCCGGAACTACGGGACTAGCGGTAGGCACAGATACGCAGTATTTT.

This clonotype was seen at least ten times. The chain is built from TRBV9 and TRBJ2-7, with a possible D match to TRBD1 (6 bases). The germline V and J ends were trimmed by 4 bases and 0 bases, with 11 bases remaining between them. The length of the CDR3 is 14 residues. Germline loops: CDR1 SGDLS, CDR2 YYNGEE. The CDR3 is CASSNTGTSYEQYF. In nucleotides, the CDR3 is TGTGCCAGCAGCAATACAGGGACCTCCTACGAGCAGTACTTC.

With respect to this clonotype: This may be a read error, as it is one base from a much larger clone. V and J are TRBV12-5 and TRBJ2-7, with D unclear. The CDR3 consists of 16 residues. Trimming shortened V by 0 bases and J by 2 bases, and 14 bases separated the two germline ends. Germline V gene sequence: CDR1 LGHNT, CDR2 FRNRAP. Here the CDR3 DNA reads TGTGCTAGTGGTTTGGTACTGAGAGGTTTTCCCTACGAGCAGTACTTC. Amino acid sequence: CASGLVLRGFPYEQYF.

The V gene is TRBV6-1, the J gene TRBJ2-1; 11 bases align to TRBD1. CDR1 is MNHNS and CDR2 is SASEGT in the germline V gene. Trimming cost V 6 bases and J 6 bases; bases outside gene matches: 7. The CDR3 totals 15 residues. The CDR3 reads CASRGQGVRRNEQFF. The CDR3 bases are TGTGCCAGCAGGGGACAGGGGGTTCGCCGCAATGAGCAGTTCTTC.

The rearrangement uses TRBV20-1 and TRBJ1-6, with a possible D match to TRBD1 (5 bases). Germline V CDR1 and CDR2: DFQATT, SNEGSKA (reference sequence). V was pared by 0 bases and J by 16 bases, with 19 bases between. This CDR3 region has 14 residues. The CDR3 region has the DNA TGCAGTGCTAGAGATGGAGGGACGCGCGGGAGTCTCCACTTT. Its protein is CSARDGGTRGSLHF.

This clonotype came up many times. This chain joins TRBV12-3 or TRBV12-4 and TRBJ2-3; tentatively, D is TRBD1 (5 bases). V shed 7 bases and J shed 0 bases, with 14 bases lying between them. This CDR3 region has 15 residues. In nucleotides, the CDR3 is TGTGCCAGCAAAGCGTACAGGTCTAGCACAGATACGCAGTATTTT. Protein sequence: CASKAYRSSTDTQYF.

This clonotype has a count of ten or more. The chain links TRBV20-1 to TRBJ2-1, with D maybe TRBD2 (5 bases). Germline lookup yields CDR1 DFQATT and CDR2 SNEGSKA (reference sequence). The CDR3 sequence is 15 residues long. Trimming took off 5 bases at V and 0 bases at J, with 14 bases between the two ends. The DNA of the CDR3 is TGCAGTGCTCGCAGCGGTCCCAGCTCCTACAATGAGCAGTTCTTC. The encoded protein is CSARSGPSSYNEQFF.

This chain uses TRBV2 with TRBJ2-7; 11 bases fit TRBD1. Germline loops: CDR1 SNHLY, CDR2 FYNNEI. The CDR3 has 15 amino acids. V shed 2 bases and J 3 bases; nucleotides not matched to a gene: 3. CDR3 DNA: TGTGCCAGCAGTGAATTGGGGACAGGGGGCTACGAGCAGTACTTC. Its protein product is CASSELGTGGYEQYF.

V usage is TRBV7-3 and J usage is TRBJ2-3, with D unclear. Germline loops: CDR1 SGHTA, CDR2 FQGTGA. Trimming left V 1 base short and J 4 bases short, with 6 bases between. The length of the CDR3 is 13 residues. CDR3 amino acids: CASSLNPPDTQYF. CDR3 coding DNA: TGTGCCAGCAGCTTAAACCCCCCAGATACGCAGTATTTT. The variable domain in full, completed from reference TRBV7-3 and TRBJ2-3, reads GAGVSQTPSNKVTEKGKYVELRCDPISGHTALYWYRQSLGQGPEFLIYFQGTGAADDSGLPNDRFFAVRPEGSVSTLKIQRTERGDSAVYLCASSLNPPDTQYFGPGTRLTVL.

This clonotype was recorded a few times. CDR3 bases: TGTGCCAGCAGCCAAATCGATCGGGGGAGGTACAATGAGCAGTTCTTC. Protein product: CASSQIDRGRYNEQFF. The chain uses TRBV4-2 and TRBJ2-1, with a tentative D call TRBD2 (6 bases). V lost 2 bases and J lost 4, with 15 bases in between. Germline CDR1 reads LGHNA; CDR2 reads YNFKEQ. The CDR3 contains 16 residues.

The CDR3 DNA reads TGTGCCAGCAGCATGAGAGCTTCACGGTCTTCACCCCTCCACTTT. Translating gives CASSMRASRSSPLHF. The chain has TRBV5-6 and TRBJ1-6; D is unresolved. The length of the CDR3 is 15 residues. The germline V gene encodes CDR1 SGHDT and CDR2 YYEEEE. Trimming pared 4 bases from V and 9 bases from J, leaving 17 bases between.

In its sample, this clonotype was seen a few times. V is TRBV27 and J is TRBJ1-3; no reliable D call. Germline V lookup: CDR1 MNHEY, CDR2 SMNVEV (reference sequence). CDR3 size: 14 residues. The ends were cut back, 6 bases at V and 0 bases at J, with 9 bases in the middle. CDR3 protein: CASRTAASGNTIYF. DNA for the CDR3: TGTGCCAGCAGAACTGCCGCCTCTGGAAACACCATATATTTT.

The chain uses TRBV10-3 and TRBJ1-1, with D possibly matching TRBD1 (6 bases). Trimming stripped 0 bases from V and 6 bases from J, with 14 bases between. The CDR3 covers 15 residues. Germline CDR1 is ENHRY and CDR2 is SYGVKD. CDR3 sequence reads: CAISESQGMLPEAFF. CDR3 bases: TGTGCCATCAGTGAGTCCCAGGGGATGTTACCTGAAGCTTTCTTT.

This clonotype was recorded at least ten times. The V gene is TRBV6-5, the J gene TRBJ2-3; 11 bases are a match to TRBD2. The CDR3 is 18 residues long. The germline CDR1 and CDR2 sequences are MNHEY and SVGAGI. Trimming cost V 2 bases and J 2 bases; bases outside gene matches: 9. CDR3 protein: CASSYGGLAGGITDTQYF. The CDR3 bases are TGTGCCAGCAGTTACGGTGGTCTAGCGGGGGGAATCACAGATACGCAGTATTTT.

This chain links TRBV24-1 with TRBJ2-3; D gene uncertain. The V gene lost 5 bases and the J gene lost 4 bases, with 9 bases spanning the gap. CDR1 and CDR2 (germline): KGHDR, SFDVKD. This CDR3 is built from 13 residues. The CDR3 loop reads CATSGLDSDTQYF. The CDR3 DNA reads TGTGCCACCAGTGGGCTAGATTCAGATACGCAGTATTTT.

This clonotype has just a few counts. The genes are TRBV7-9 and TRBJ2-5, with 8 bases aligning to TRBD2. The V and J ends lost 5 bases and 6 bases, in that order; junction bases with no gene match: 8. CDR1 and CDR2 from the germline V gene are SEHNR and FQNEAQ (reference sequence). This CDR3 region has 14 residues. CDR3 nucleotide sequence: TGTGCCAGCAGCCCAGTGAGCGGGAGCAAGACCCAGTACTTC. This translates into CASSPVSGSKTQYF.

The gene calls are TRBV25-1 and TRBJ2-3; TRBD1 agrees at 7 bases. The CDR3 sequence is 15 residues long. Germline V gene data show CDR1 as MGHDK and CDR2 as SYGVNS. Trimming at V came to 4 bases and at J to 3 bases, leaving 7 bases not matched to a gene. CDR3 nucleotide sequence: TGTGCCAGCAGTGTCTCGGACAGGAGAACAGATACGCAGTATTTT. Translating it yields CASSVSDRRTDTQYF.

The V and J genes are TRBV4-2 and TRBJ2-2; D not resolved. This CDR3 spans 15 amino acids. CDR1 and CDR2 from the germline V gene are LGHNA and YNFKEQ. Trimming shortened V by 0 bases and J by 5 bases, and 10 bases separated the two germline ends. The CDR3 coding sequence is TGTGCCAGCAGCCAAGATGGTCAGATGACCGGGGAGCTGTTTTTT. Protein: CASSQDGQMTGELFF.

This clonotype was picked up many times. V and J are TRBV29-1 and TRBJ2-1; perhaps TRBD2 as D (6 bases). Germline CDR1 reads SQVTM; CDR2 reads ANQGSEA. Trimming stripped 0 bases from V and 0 bases from J, with 9 bases between. The CDR3 runs 15 residues. The CDR3 protein is CSVEEGGSSYNEQFF. Written as DNA, the CDR3 is TGCAGCGTTGAAGAAGGAGGGAGCTCCTACAATGAGCAGTTCTTC.

This clonotype has only a few counts. The chain carries TRBV9 and TRBJ2-1; TRBD1 agrees at 11 bases. The V segment lost 0 bases and the J segment 7 bases; nucleotides outside the gene matches: 9. The CDR3 extends over 17 amino acids. Germline assignment: CDR1 SGDLS and CDR2 YYNGEE. This CDR3 reads CASSVDPGQGAKNEQFF. DNA for the CDR3: TGTGCCAGCAGCGTAGACCCAGGACAGGGGGCAAAAAATGAGCAGTTCTTC.

This clonotype was seen at least ten times. CDR3 nucleotides: TGTGCCAGCAGCGCGACAGCAAGCAATCAGCCCCAGCATTTT. This encodes CASSATASNQPQHF. The V gene is TRBV12-3 or TRBV12-4, the J gene TRBJ1-5; tentatively, D is TRBD1 (5 bases). The CDR3 consists of 14 residues. The V and J ends lost 6 bases and 1 base respectively, with 10 bases between them.

This clonotype has a count of ten or more. This chain uses TRBV12-3 or TRBV12-4 with TRBJ1-6; 9 bases align to TRBD1. The CDR3 spans 18 residues. Trimming cost V 2 bases and J 0 bases; bases outside gene matches: 5. The CDR3 DNA sequence: TGTGCCAGCAGTTTACGGACAGGGGCAAGCTCCTATAATTCACCCCTCCACTTT. Translated: CASSLRTGASSYNSPLHF.

A remark on this clonotype: A read error is possible here, since a much larger clone lies one base away. J is TRBJ1-1 and V is TRBV5-6; D unclear. CDR1 and CDR2 from the germline V gene are SGHDT and YYEEEE. The germline V and J ends were trimmed by 9 bases and 2 bases, with 14 bases remaining between them. This CDR3 is 13 amino acids long. As DNA, the CDR3 is TGTGCCACCTTCCGTATAGGAAACACTGAAGCTTTCTTT. Translating gives CATFRIGNTEAFF.

This clonotype was recorded many times. The chain employs TRBV7-9 and TRBJ1-3; no definite D call. CDR1 is SEHNR and CDR2 is FQNEAQ in the germline V gene (reference sequence). V lost 1 base, J lost 10 bases, and 11 bases lay in between. The CDR3 is 13 amino acids. CDR3 sequence (DNA): TGTGCCAGCAGCTTAGTCGGAGGCGAGACCATATATTTT. Translation gives CASSLVGGETIYF.

This clonotype showed up just a few times. The chain has TRBV10-2 and TRBJ1-5; 7 bases are shared with TRBD1. V shed 5 bases and J 4 bases; nucleotides not matched to a gene: 5. The CDR3 is 14 amino acids. The germline V gene has CDR1 WSHSY and CDR2 SAAADI. The CDR3: CASSKTGYNQPQHF. The CDR3 coding sequence is TGCGCCAGCAGTAAGACAGGGTATAATCAGCCCCAGCATTTT.

This clonotype was counted only a few times. The chain's CDR3 is CSAVPWRGNQETQYF. The CDR3 DNA is TGCAGTGCCGTCCCTTGGCGGGGGAACCAAGAGACCCAGTACTTC. This chain links TRBV20-1 with TRBJ2-5; TRBD2 matches 7 bases. The CDR3 loop spans 15 amino acids. CDR1 and CDR2 (germline): DFQATT, SNEGSKA (reference sequence). Unmatched junction bases numbered 10, after V lost 6 bases and J lost 0 bases.

At least ten counts were recorded for this clonotype. The V call is TRBV5-1, the J call TRBJ2-3; tentatively, D is TRBD1 (5 bases). V was trimmed by 3 bases and J by 0 bases, leaving 11 bases between them. This CDR3 comprises 15 residues. Germline CDR1 is SGHRS and CDR2 is YFSETQ. This CDR3 is CASSSDGASTDTQYF. DNA of the CDR3: TGCGCCAGCAGCTCCGATGGGGCAAGCACAGATACGCAGTATTTT.

This clonotype has a count of ten or more. This rearrangement joins TRBV2 to TRBJ1-2, with D unclear. V lost 3 bases, J lost 4 bases, and 15 bases lay in between. Germline V gene data show CDR1 as SNHLY and CDR2 as FYNNEI. The CDR3 covers 15 residues. In nucleotides, the CDR3 is TGTGCCAGCAGTGACCTTCCAGCCACTTTCTATGGCTACACCTTC. Residues: CASSDLPATFYGYTF.

This clonotype was counted at least ten times. The rearrangement uses TRBV7-8 and TRBJ2-5, with 7 bases aligning to TRBD1. The germline CDR1 and CDR2 sequences are SGHVS and FQNEAQ. The junction had 7 bases not matched to a gene; V was cut back by 5 bases and J by 4 bases. The CDR3 has 14 amino acids. This CDR3 reads CASSRIRGPETQYF. CDR3 DNA: TGTGCCAGCAGCCGTATTAGGGGGCCAGAGACCCAGTACTTC.

A remark on this clonotype: This sequence may be a read error, since a much larger clone differs from it by one base. The V gene is TRBV14, the J gene TRBJ2-3; the match to TRBD2 covers 9 bases. CDR1 and CDR2 from the germline V gene are SGHDN and FVKESK. With V trimmed by 4 bases and J by 3 bases, 5 bases remained unmatched. The CDR3 sequence is 15 residues long. The DNA of the CDR3 is TGTGCCAGCAGCCCCGCGGGACTAGCTACAGATACGCAGTATTTT. Its protein product is CASSPAGLATDTQYF.

This sequence joins TRBV4-1 and TRBJ2-1; D is unclear. V lost 1 base, J lost 0 bases, and 7 bases lay in between. The CDR3 sequence is 15 residues long. Germline V gives CDR1 MGHRA, CDR2 YSYEKL. Here the CDR3 DNA reads TGCGCCAGCAGCCAAGCCACTGTCTCCTACAATGAGCAGTTCTTC. Residues: CASSQATVSYNEQFF.